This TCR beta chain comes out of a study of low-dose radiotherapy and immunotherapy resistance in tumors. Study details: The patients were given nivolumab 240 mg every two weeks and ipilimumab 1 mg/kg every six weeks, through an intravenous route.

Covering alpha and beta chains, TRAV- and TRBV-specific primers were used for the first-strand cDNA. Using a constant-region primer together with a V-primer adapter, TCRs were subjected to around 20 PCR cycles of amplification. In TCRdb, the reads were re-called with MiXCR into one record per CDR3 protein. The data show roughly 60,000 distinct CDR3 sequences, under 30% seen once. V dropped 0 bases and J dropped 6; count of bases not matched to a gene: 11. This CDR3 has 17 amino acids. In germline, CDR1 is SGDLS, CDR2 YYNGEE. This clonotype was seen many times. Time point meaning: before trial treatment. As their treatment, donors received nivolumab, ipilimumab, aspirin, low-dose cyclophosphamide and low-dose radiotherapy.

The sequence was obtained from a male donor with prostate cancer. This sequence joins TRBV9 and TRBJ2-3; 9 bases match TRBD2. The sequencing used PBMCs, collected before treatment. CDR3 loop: CASSVVGAGGVRDTQYF. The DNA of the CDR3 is TGTGCCAGCAGCGTAGTTGGGGCGGGGGGGGTTCGGGATACGCAGTATTTT.